This T cell receptor beta chain is from a study of T-cell reconstitution after alpha-beta-depleted transplantation in children. Many counts were recorded for this clonotype. TCRbeta library preparation incorporated unique molecular identifiers. Via MiXCR, TCRdb re-called the PCR reads, giving one row per CDR3 protein. The sample lists roughly 90,000 distinct CDR3 sequences, roughly an eighth occurring once. The germline CDR1 and CDR2 sequences are SGHRS and YFSETQ. The CDR3 extends over 14 amino acids. V dropped 3 bases and J dropped 3 bases, with 13 bases sitting between them. This material consisted of PBMCs from the stem cell graft donor, taken from the stem cell graft. The chain joins TRBV5-1 to TRBJ2-7; D perhaps matches TRBD1 (5 bases). The sequence was collected from a human donor who donated a stem cell graft to a child with inherited bone marrow failure. The CDR3 DNA sequence: TGCGCCAGCAGCTCCAACAGGAAAGGCTACGAGCAGTACTTC. It encodes CASSSNRKGYEQYF.